This TCR beta chain is from a study of early T cells in non-severe SARS-CoV-2 infection. Study-wide context: From unsorted whole blood, bulk RNA was sequenced, and the chains remained unpaired.

The CDR3 spans 16 residues. J was trimmed by 2 bases and V by 0 bases; bases with no gene match: 4. Germline CDR1 and CDR2: SGHNT and YYREEE (reference sequence). The library protocol tagged individual cDNA molecules with unique molecular identifiers. TCRdb redid the calling of the 5' RACE reads with MiXCR, one entry per CDR3 protein. The sample yields about 110,000 distinct CDR3 sequences, roughly 11% seen once. This chain links TRBV5-4 with TRBJ2-4, with 8 bases that match TRBD2. The TCR originated in an adult who was a healthcare worker with PCR-confirmed SARS-CoV-2 infection or an uninfected control (not recorded which). Sequencing was performed on whole blood. As DNA, the CDR3 is TGTGCCAGCAGCTTGGATCTAGCGGGTACCAAAAACATTCAGTACTTC. It specifies CASSLDLAGTKNIQYF.